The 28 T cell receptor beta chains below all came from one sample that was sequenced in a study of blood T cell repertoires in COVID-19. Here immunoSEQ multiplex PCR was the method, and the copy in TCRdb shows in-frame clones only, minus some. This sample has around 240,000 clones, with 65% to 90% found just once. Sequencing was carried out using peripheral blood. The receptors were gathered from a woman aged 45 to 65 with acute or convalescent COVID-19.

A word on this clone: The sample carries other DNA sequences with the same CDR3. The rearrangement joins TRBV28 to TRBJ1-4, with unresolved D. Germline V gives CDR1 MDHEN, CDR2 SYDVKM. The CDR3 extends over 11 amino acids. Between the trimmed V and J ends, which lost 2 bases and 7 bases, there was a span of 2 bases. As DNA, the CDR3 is TGTGCCAGCAGTTTACGTGAAAAACTGTTTTTT. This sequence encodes CASSLREKLFF.

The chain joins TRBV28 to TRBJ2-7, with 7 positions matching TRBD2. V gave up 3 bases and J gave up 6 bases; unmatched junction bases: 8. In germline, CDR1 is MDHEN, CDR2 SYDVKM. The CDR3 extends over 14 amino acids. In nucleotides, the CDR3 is TGTGCCAGCAGTTTGGGGGACTATAGACCCGAGCAGTACTTC. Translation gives CASSLGDYRPEQYF.

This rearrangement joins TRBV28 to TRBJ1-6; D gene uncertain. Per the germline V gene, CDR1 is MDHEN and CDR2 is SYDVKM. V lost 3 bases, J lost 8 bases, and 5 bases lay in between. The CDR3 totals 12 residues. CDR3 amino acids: CASSLEYSPLHF. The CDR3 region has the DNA TGTGCCAGCAGTTTGGAGTATTCACCCCTCCACTTT. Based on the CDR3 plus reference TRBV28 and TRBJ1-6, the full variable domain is DVKVTQSSRYLVKRTGEKVFLECVQDMDHENMFWYRQDPGLGLRLIYFSYDVKMKEKGDIPEGYSVSREKKERFSLILESASTNQTSMYLCASSLEYSPLHFGNGTRLTVT.

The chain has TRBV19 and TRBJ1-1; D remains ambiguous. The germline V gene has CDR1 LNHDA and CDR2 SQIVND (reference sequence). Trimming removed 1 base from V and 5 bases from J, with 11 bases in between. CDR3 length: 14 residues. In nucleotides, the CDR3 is TGTGCCAGTAGTATAGGTGGAGGTAAAACTGAAGCTTTCTTT. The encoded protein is CASSIGGGKTEAFF. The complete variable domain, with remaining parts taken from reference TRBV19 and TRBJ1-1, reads DGGITQSPKYLFRKEGQNVTLSCEQNLNHDAMYWYRQDPGQGLRLIYYSQIVNDFQKGDIAEGYSVSREKKESFPLTVTSAQKNPTAFYLCASSIGGGKTEAFFGQGTRLTVV.

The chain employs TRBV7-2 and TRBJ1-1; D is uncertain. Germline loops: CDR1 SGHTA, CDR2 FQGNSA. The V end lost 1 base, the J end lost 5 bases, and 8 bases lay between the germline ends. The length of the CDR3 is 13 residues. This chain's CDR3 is CASSLELSTEAFF. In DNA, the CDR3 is TGTGCCAGCAGCTTAGAACTGAGTACTGAAGCTTTCTTT.

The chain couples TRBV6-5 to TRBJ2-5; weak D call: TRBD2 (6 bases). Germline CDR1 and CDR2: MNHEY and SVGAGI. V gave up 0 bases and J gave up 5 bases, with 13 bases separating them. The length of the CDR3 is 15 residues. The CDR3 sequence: CASSYSSAGEETQYF. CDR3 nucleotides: TGTGCCAGCAGTTACTCCTCAGCGGGTGAGGAGACCCAGTACTTC.

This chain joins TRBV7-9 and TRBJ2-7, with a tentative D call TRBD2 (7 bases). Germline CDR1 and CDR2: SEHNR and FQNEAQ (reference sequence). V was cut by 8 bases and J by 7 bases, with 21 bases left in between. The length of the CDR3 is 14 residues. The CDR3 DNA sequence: TGTGCCAGCGACCCATTGGGGGGGGCGGGGGAGCAGTACTTC. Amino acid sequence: CASDPLGGAGEQYF.

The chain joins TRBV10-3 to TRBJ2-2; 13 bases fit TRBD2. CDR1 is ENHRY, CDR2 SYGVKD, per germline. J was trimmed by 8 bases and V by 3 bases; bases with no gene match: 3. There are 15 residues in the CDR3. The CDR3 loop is CAISETSGGAGELFF. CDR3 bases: TGTGCCATCAGTGAAACTAGCGGGGGGGCTGGGGAGCTGTTTTTT.

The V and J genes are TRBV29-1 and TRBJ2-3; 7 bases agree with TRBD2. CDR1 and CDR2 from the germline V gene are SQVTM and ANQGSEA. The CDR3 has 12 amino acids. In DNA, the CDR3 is TGCAGTTGTGGGGGGGGCACAGATACGCAGTATTTT. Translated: CSCGGGTDTQYF.

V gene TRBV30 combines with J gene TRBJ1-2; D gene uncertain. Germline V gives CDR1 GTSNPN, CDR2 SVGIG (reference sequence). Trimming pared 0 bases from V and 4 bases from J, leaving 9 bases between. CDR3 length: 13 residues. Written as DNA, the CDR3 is TGTGCCTGGAGTGTACAATCAAGCTATGGCTACACCTTC. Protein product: CAWSVQSSYGYTF.

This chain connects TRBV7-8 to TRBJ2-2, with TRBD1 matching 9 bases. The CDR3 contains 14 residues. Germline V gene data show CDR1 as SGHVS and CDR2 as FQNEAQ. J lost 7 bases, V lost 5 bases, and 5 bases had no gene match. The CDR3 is CASSRTGVIGELFF. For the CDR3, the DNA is TGTGCCAGCAGCCGGACAGGGGTAATCGGGGAGCTGTTTTTT. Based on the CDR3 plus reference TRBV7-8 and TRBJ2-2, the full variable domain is GAGVSQSPRYKVAKRGQDVALRCDPISGHVSLFWYQQALGQGPEFLTYFQNEAQLDKSGLPSDRFFAERPEGSVSTLKIQRTQQEDSAVYLCASSRTGVIGELFFGEGSRLTVL.

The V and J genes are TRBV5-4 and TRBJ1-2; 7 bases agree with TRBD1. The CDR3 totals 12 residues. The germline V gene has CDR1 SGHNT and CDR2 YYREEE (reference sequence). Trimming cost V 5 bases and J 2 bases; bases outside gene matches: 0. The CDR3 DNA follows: TGTGCCAGCAGACAGGGGAACTATGGCTACACCTTC. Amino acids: CASRQGNYGYTF. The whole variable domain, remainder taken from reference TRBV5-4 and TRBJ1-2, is ETGVTQSPTHLIKTRGQQVTLRCSSQSGHNTVSWYQQALGQGPQFIFQYYREEENGRGNFPPRFSGLQFPNYSSELNVNALELDDSALYLCASRQGNYGYTFGSGTRLTVV.

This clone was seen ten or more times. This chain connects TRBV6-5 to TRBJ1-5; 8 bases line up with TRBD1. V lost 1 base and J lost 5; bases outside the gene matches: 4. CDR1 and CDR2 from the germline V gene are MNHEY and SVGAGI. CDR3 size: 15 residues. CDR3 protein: CASSYLAGGDQPQHF. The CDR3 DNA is TGTGCCAGCAGTTACTTGGCAGGGGGCGATCAGCCCCAGCATTTT.

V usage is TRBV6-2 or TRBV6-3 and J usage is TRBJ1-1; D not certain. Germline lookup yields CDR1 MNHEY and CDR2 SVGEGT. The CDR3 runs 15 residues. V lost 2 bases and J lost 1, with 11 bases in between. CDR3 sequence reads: CASSYKWRPNTEAFF. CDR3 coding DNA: TGTGCCAGCAGTTACAAGTGGCGGCCGAACACTGAAGCTTTCTTT.

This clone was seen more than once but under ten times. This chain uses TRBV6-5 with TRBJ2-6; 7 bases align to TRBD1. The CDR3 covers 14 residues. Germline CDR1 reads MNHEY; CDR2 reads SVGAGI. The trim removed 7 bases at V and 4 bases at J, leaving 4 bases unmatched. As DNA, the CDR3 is TGTGCCAGCAAGAGGGGGCCCGGGGCCAACGTCCTGACTTTC. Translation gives CASKRGPGANVLTF.

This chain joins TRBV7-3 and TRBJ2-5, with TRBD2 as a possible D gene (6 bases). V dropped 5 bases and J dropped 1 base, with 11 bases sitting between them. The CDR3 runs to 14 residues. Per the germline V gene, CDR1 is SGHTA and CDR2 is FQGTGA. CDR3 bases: TGTGCCAGCAGCGTGGGGGGAGGCCAAGAGACCCAGTACTTC. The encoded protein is CASSVGGGQETQYF.

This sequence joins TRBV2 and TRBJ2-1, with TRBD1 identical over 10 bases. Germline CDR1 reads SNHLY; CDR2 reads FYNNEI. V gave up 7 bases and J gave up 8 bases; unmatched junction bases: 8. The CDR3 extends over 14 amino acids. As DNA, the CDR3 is TGTGCCAGCAAACGGGACAGGGGAGTGGATGAGCAGTTCTTC. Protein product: CASKRDRGVDEQFF.

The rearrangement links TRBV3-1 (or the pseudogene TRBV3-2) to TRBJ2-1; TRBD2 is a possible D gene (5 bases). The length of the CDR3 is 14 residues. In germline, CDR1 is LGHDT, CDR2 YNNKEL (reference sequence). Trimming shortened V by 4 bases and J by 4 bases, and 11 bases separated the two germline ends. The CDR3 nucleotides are TGTGCCAGCAGCCCCCCGGGATCTTACAATGAGCAGTTCTTC. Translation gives CASSPPGSYNEQFF.

CDR3 sequence (DNA): TGTGCCAGTAGTATTTTTCTGGCTGCGGGCGGGACAGCCTACGAGCAGTACTTC. Protein: CASSIFLAAGGTAYEQYF. This chain connects TRBV19 to TRBJ2-7; TRBD1 might be the D (7 bases). The germline V and J ends were trimmed by 3 bases and 2 bases, with 23 bases remaining between them. CDR1 is LNHDA and CDR2 is SQIVND in the germline V gene (reference sequence). The CDR3 is made up of 18 amino acids.

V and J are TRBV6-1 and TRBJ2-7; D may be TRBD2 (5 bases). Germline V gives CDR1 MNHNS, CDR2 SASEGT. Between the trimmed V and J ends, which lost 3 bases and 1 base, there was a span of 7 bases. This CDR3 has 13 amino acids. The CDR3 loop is CASSDSGSYEQYF. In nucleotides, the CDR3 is TGTGCCAGCAGTGACAGCGGATCCTACGAGCAGTACTTC.

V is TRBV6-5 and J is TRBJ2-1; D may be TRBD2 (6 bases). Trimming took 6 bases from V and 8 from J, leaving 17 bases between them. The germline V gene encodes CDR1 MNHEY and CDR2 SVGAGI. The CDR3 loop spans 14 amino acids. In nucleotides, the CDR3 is TGTGCCAGCAGCCGCGGGACTTCTGGGGATGAGCAGTTCTTC. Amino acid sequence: CASSRGTSGDEQFF.

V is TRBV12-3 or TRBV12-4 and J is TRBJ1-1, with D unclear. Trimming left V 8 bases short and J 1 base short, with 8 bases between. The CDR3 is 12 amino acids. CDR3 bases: TGTGCCAGCTCGCGGGGGAACACTGAAGCTTTCTTT. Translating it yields CASSRGNTEAFF.

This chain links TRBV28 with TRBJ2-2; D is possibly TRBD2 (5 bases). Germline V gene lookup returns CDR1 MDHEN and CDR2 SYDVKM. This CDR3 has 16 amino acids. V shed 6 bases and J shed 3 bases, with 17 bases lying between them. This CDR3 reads CASRPIWAGDTGELFF. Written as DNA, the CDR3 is TGTGCCAGCAGGCCCATCTGGGCGGGCGACACCGGGGAGCTGTTTTTT.

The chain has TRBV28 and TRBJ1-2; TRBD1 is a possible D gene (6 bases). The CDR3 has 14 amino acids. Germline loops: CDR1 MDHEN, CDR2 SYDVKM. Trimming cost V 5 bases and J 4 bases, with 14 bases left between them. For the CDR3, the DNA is TGTGCCAGCAGTCCGCCAGGGGAATCCTATGGCTACACCTTC. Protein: CASSPPGESYGYTF.

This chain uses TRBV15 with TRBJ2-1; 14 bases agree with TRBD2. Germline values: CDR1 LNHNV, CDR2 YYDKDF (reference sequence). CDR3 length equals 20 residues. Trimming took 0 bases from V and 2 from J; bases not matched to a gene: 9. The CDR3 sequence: CATSRDPGTSGRTTYNEQFF. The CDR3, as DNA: TGTGCCACCAGCAGAGATCCCGGGACTAGCGGGAGAACGACCTACAATGAGCAGTTCTTC.

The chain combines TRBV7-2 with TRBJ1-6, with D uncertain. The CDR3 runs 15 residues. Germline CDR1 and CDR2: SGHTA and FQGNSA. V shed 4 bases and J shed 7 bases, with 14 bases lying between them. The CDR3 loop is CASSYGLGRNSPLHF. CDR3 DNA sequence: TGTGCCAGCAGCTACGGACTGGGGAGAAATTCACCCCTCCACTTT.

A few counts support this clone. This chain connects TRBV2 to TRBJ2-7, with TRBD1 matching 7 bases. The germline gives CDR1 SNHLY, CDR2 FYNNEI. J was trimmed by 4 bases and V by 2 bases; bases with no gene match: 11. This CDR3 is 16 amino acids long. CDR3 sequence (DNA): TGTGCCAGCAGTGAACGACAGGGATCAGTTTCGTACGAGCAGTACTTC. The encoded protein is CASSERQGSVSYEQYF.

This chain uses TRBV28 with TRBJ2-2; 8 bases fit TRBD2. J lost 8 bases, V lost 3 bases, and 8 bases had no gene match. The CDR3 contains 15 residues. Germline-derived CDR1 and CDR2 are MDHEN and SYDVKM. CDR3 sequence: CASSLTSGSIGELFF. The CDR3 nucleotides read TGTGCCAGCAGTTTGACCAGCGGGAGTATAGGGGAGCTGTTTTTT.